These 17 T cell receptor beta chains share one sample of origin, sequenced in a study of graft-versus-host responses after intestinal transplantation. Clones were read by immunoSEQ multiplex PCR, and TCRdb kept only the in-frame ones, dropping some. The data show some 39,000 clones, over 85% seen once. The material was PBMCs, obtained almost 270 days after transplant. These receptors originate from a human patient who received an intestinal transplant, so some T cells may come from the graft donor.

This sequence joins TRBV19 and TRBJ1-5; 7 bases are shared with TRBD1. The germline gives CDR1 LNHDA, CDR2 SQIVND (reference sequence). The CDR3 extends over 15 amino acids. V shed 6 bases and J 8 bases; nucleotides not matched to a gene: 13. CDR3 in DNA: TGTGCCAGTAGACCCGACAGGGCCGGAGGTAAGCCCCAGCATTTT. It is translated as CASRPDRAGGKPQHF.

CDR3 sequence reads: CASSKTMRGGRDEQFF. The CDR3 nucleotides are TGTGCCAGCAGCAAAACTATGCGGGGGGGGCGAGATGAGCAGTTCTTC. The genes are TRBV21-1 and TRBJ2-1; the D call in the table, TRBD2, was not verified against the DNA. TRBV21-1 is classified as a pseudogene. This CDR3 contains 16 residues.

The rearrangement links TRBV18 to TRBJ2-3; 13 nucleotides match TRBD2. The trim removed 3 bases at V and 4 bases at J, leaving 7 bases unmatched. The CDR3 totals 17 residues. The germline V gene encodes CDR1 KGHSH and CDR2 LQKENI. This CDR3 is CASSPETSGGRADTQYF. DNA for the CDR3: TGTGCCAGCTCACCTGAGACTAGCGGGGGGAGGGCAGATACGCAGTATTTT.

The rearrangement joins TRBV7-9 to TRBJ1-2; D gene ambiguous. Germline V gene data show CDR1 as SEHNR and CDR2 as FQNEAQ (reference sequence). V lost 1 base, J lost 3 bases, and 12 bases lay in between. The CDR3 is 15 amino acids. The CDR3 region has the DNA TGTGCCAGCAGCTTAGTGGATTTTTTGGACTATGGCTACACCTTC. The encoded protein is CASSLVDFLDYGYTF. The whole variable domain, filled in from reference TRBV7-9 and TRBJ1-2, reads DTGVSQNPRHKITKRGQNVTFRCDPISEHNRLYWYRQTLGQGPEFLTYFQNEAQLEKSRLLSDRFSAERPKGSFSTLEIQRTEQGDSAMYLCASSLVDFLDYGYTFGSGTRLTVV.

CDR3 nucleotides: TGTGCCAGCAACTGCTTCATACCAGGAAAGACCTATGGCTACACCTTC. Encoded protein: CASNCFIPGKTYGYTF. The chain employs TRBV5-4 and TRBJ1-2; D is uncertain. V lost 6 bases and J 4 bases, leaving 22 bases between the germline ends. This CDR3 is 16 amino acids long. The V gene's germline CDR1 is SGHNT and CDR2 YYREEE (reference sequence).

This chain connects TRBV7-2 to TRBJ2-5; no firm D call. Trimming pared 0 bases from V and 5 bases from J, leaving 7 bases between. The CDR3 spans 13 residues. Per the germline V gene, CDR1 is SGHTA and CDR2 is FQGNSA. CDR3 residues: CASSLAVGETQYF. In DNA, the CDR3 is TGTGCCAGCAGCTTAGCGGTGGGGGAGACCCAGTACTTC. The full variable domain, in which reference TRBV7-2 and TRBJ2-5 provide the parts outside the CDR3, is GAGVSQSPSNKVTEKGKDVELRCDPISGHTALYWYRQSLGQGLEFLIYFQGNSAPDKSGLPSDRFSAERTGGSVSTLTIQRTQQEDSAVYLCASSLAVGETQYFGPGTRLLVL.

The chain employs TRBV11-2 and TRBJ2-5; 9 bases map to TRBD1. The CDR3 consists of 15 residues. The V gene end was trimmed by 5 bases and the J gene end by 2 bases; junction bases not matched to a gene: 6. Germline V gene data show CDR1 as SGHAT and CDR2 as FQNNGV. This CDR3 reads CASSPRDREQETQYF. The CDR3 DNA follows: TGTGCCAGCAGCCCCCGGGACAGGGAGCAAGAGACCCAGTACTTC.

V is TRBV2 and J is TRBJ1-1; D is unresolved. Trimming took 0 bases from V and 0 from J, leaving 8 bases between them. The germline V gene has CDR1 SNHLY and CDR2 FYNNEI. The CDR3 spans 15 residues. The CDR3 DNA is TGTGCCAGCAGTGAAGCCGGATTCATGAACACTGAAGCTTTCTTT. Translating it yields CASSEAGFMNTEAFF.

The chain uses TRBV19 and TRBJ2-7, with D maybe TRBD1 (5 bases). CDR1 is LNHDA, CDR2 SQIVND, per germline (reference sequence). V was trimmed by 10 bases and J by 3 bases, leaving 22 bases between them. This CDR3 contains 15 residues. This chain's CDR3 is CATRPGYEAIYEQYF. The CDR3 DNA reads as TGTGCCACCCGCCCAGGGTATGAAGCTATCTACGAGCAGTACTTC.

The rearrangement links TRBV6-1 to TRBJ2-5; D not certain. The CDR3 contains 14 residues. With 7 bases removed from V and 1 base from J, the gap between germline ends came to 13 bases. Looked up from germline, CDR1 is MNHNS and CDR2 is SASEGT. In nucleotides, the CDR3 is TGTGCCAGCATGGAGTCCACTGGCCAAGAGACCCAGTACTTC. Its translation: CASMESTGQETQYF.

This clone was observed once. At one of its ends the junction is not consistent with the germline gene, which may arise from a read error. This CDR3 is also generated by other DNA sequences in the sample. The chain employs TRBV4-1 and TRBJ2-7, with a possible D match to TRBD2 (5 bases). This CDR3 contains 13 residues. Per the germline V gene, CDR1 is MGHRA and CDR2 is YSYEKL. CDR3 amino acids: CASSQGLFYEQYF. In DNA form, the CDR3 reads TGTGCCAGCAGCCAAGGACTCTTCTACGAGCAGTACTTC.

The genes are TRBV23-1 and TRBJ2-1; 8 positions agree with TRBD2. TRBV23-1 is assigned to the ORF class and has an uncertain function. The junction had 12 bases not matched to a gene; V was cut back by 11 bases and J by 12 bases. CDR3 length: 12 residues. In DNA form, the CDR3 reads TGCGCCGAAAGCACGGGAGGGAGAGCGCAGTTCTTC. Protein: CAESTGGRAQFF.

This clone was seen a single time. The CDR3 DNA reads TGCGCCAGCAGCCAAGAGAATCGTCAGGGGGCTTCCGGGGAGCTGTTTTTT. Its translation: CASSQENRQGASGELFF. V gene TRBV4-1 combines with J gene TRBJ2-2, with 8 positions matching TRBD1. The CDR3 spans 17 residues. V lost 0 bases and J lost 6; bases outside the gene matches: 9. Germline CDR1 is MGHRA and CDR2 is YSYEKL.

The chain uses TRBV6-1 and TRBJ2-6; D might be TRBD1 (6 bases). This CDR3 has 15 residues. Trimming cost V 8 bases and J 0 bases, with 11 bases left between them. Germline assignment: CDR1 MNHNS and CDR2 SASEGT. The DNA of the CDR3 is TGTGCCAGCCTCAAGGGGGACTCTGGGGCCAACGTCCTGACTTTC. Translation gives CASLKGDSGANVLTF.

This chain connects TRBV6-6 to TRBJ2-7, with D perhaps matching TRBD1 (5 bases). In germline, CDR1 is MNHNY, CDR2 SVGAGI (reference sequence). The CDR3 contains 12 residues. Trimming took 4 bases from V and 3 from J, leaving 7 bases between them. The CDR3 loop reads CASSFQGYEQYF. The DNA for the CDR3 is TGTGCCAGCAGTTTCCAGGGCTACGAGCAGTACTTC.

This chain joins TRBV5-4 and TRBJ1-2, with D unresolved. CDR3 length equals 14 residues. Trimming shortened V by 4 bases and J by 0 bases, and 10 bases separated the two germline ends. From germline, CDR1 is SGHNT and CDR2 YYREEE (reference sequence). The CDR3 sequence: CASSPSGPNYGYTF. CDR3 in DNA: TGTGCCAGCAGCCCCTCGGGCCCTAACTATGGCTACACCTTC.

V and J are TRBV4-1 and TRBJ1-2, with D maybe TRBD1 (6 bases). V lost 3 bases and J 5 bases, leaving 16 bases between the germline ends. The CDR3 runs 15 residues. Germline CDR1 MGHRA, CDR2 YSYEKL. The CDR3 DNA is TGCGCCAGCAGCCAGTTTGCGGGACACGATTATGGCTACACCTTC. It yields the protein CASSQFAGHDYGYTF.